This TCR beta chain was documented in a study of T-cell reconstitution after alpha-beta-depleted transplantation in children. Broader study findings: Newly produced T cells mostly accounted for T-cell counts and diversity one year post-transplant.

Unique molecular identifiers were built into the TCRbeta library. In TCRdb, the PCR reads were re-called with MiXCR into one record per CDR3 protein. The data show hundreds of thousands of distinct CDR3 sequences, with 15% to 20% seen just once and approximately 38% held by the top ten. Worth noting for this clonotype: Its antigen remains unknown.

From germline, CDR1 is MGHRA and CDR2 YSYEKL. V gave up 2 bases and J gave up 0 bases, with 11 bases separating them. The CDR3 is made up of 16 amino acids. V is TRBV4-1 and J is TRBJ2-4; D is unresolved. The starting material was PBMCs, mostly from graft donor cells, obtained 360 days after TCRalphabeta/CD19-depleted stem cell transplant. The source is a male patient aged 2 to 9 who had a stem cell transplant for acute lymphoblastic leukemia, so the T cells may come from the graft donor. The CDR3, as DNA: TGCGCCAGCAGCCAACACCCGGTGGTAGCCAAAAACATTCAGTACTTC. Translating gives CASSQHPVVAKNIQYF.